Listed below are T cell receptor beta chains from one sample, sequenced in a study of blood T cells in healthy people across ages. Each CDR3 protein gets one entry after TCRdb re-called the 5' RACE reads with MiXCR. Of more than 500,000 distinct CDR3 sequences listed, approximately 26% are singletons. The sample also formed part of further work on T cells of mothers and their children.

Sequenced input: blood. The source is a boy aged 2 to 10 in good health. Both conserved end residues are trimmed from each CDR3.

v_call cdr3_aa
TRBV10-3 AISERQGADEQY
TRBV12-3/TRBV12-4 ASSLKNIQY
TRBV4-1 ASGRSAGVYTGGAYEQY
TRBV7-9 ASSQDGFSNQPQH
TRBV18 ASSPVGVEKLF
TRBV20-1 SARLAGVGEQY
TRBV3-1 ASRPLAGQGTQY
TRBV18 ASSPEYEQY
TRBV2 ASSQGVGEETQY
TRBV10-3 AISGGTSGTDTQY
TRBV9 ASSVDGWTGELF
TRBV7-9 ASSSREGPGDEQY
TRBV7-9 ASSLVPSIYNEQF
TRBV5-1 ASSSGRSSGVGTDTQY
TRBV29-1 SVDRINQETQY
TRBV5-1 ASSFPTGKTDTQY